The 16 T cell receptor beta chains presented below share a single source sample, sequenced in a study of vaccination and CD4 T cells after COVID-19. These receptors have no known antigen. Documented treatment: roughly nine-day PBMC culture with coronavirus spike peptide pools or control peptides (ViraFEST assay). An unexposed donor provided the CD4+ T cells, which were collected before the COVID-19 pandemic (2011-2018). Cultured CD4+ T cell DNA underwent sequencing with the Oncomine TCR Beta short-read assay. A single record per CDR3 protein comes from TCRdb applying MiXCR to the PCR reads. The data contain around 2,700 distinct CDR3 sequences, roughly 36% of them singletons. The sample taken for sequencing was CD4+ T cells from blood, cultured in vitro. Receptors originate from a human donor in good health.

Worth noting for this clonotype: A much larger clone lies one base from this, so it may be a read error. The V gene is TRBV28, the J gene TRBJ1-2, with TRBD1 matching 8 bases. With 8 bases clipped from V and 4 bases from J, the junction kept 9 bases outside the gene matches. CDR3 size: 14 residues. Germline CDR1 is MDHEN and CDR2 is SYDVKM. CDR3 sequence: CASGRQGIIYGYTF. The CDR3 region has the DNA TGTGCCAGCGGCCGACAGGGGATCATCTATGGCTACACCTTC.

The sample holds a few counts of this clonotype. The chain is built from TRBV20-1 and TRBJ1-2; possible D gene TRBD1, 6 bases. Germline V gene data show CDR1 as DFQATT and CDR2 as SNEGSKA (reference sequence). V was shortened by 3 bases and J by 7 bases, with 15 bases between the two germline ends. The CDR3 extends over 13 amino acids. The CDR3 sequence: CSARAQGVRGYTF. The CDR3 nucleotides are TGCAGTGCTAGGGCACAGGGAGTCCGTGGCTACACCTTC.

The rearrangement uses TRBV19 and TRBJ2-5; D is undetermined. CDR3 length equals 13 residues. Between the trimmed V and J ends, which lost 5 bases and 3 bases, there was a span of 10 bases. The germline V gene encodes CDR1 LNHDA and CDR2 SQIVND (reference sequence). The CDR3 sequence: CASSGPSKETQYF. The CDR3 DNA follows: TGTGCCAGTAGTGGACCATCAAAAGAGACCCAGTACTTC.

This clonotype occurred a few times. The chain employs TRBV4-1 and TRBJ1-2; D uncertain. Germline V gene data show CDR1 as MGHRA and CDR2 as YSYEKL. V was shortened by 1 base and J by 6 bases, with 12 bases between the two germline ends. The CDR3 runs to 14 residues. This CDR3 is CASSQGHSSDGYTF. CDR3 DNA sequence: TGCGCCAGCAGCCAAGGTCATAGCTCCGATGGCTACACCTTC.

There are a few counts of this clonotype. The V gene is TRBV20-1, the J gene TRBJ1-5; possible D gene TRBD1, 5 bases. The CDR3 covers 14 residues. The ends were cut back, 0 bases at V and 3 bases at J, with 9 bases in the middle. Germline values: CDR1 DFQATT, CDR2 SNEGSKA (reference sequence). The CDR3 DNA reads TGCAGTGCTAGAGACGGGACTACCAATCAGCCCCAGCATTTT. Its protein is CSARDGTTNQPQHF.

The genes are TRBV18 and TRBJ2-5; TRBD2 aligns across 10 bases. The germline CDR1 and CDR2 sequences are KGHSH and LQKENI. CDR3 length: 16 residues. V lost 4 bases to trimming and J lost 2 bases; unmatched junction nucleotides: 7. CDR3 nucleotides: TGTGCCAGCTCACGGAGGGCGACTAGCGGGCAAGAGACCCAGTACTTC. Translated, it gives CASSRRATSGQETQYF.

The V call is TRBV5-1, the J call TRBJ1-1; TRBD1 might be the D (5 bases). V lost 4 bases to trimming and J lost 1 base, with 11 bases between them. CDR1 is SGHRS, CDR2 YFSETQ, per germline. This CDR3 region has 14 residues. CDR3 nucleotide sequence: TGCGCCAGCAGCCCCGGGGCGGAGAACACTGAAGCTTTCTTT. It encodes CASSPGAENTEAFF.

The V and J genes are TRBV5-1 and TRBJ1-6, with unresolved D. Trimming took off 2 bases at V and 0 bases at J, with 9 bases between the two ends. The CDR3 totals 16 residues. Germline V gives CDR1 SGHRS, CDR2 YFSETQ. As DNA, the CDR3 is TGCGCCAGCAGCTTCGGCAGGAGCTCCTATAATTCACCCCTCCACTTT. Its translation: CASSFGRSSYNSPLHF.

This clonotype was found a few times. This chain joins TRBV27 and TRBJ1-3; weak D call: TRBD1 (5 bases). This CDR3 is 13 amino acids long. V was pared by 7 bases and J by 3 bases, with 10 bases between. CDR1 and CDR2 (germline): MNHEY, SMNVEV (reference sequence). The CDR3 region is CASIPTVGNTIYF. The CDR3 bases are TGTGCCAGCATTCCGACAGTTGGAAACACCATATATTTT.

The CDR3 DNA reads as TGTGCCAGCTCACCCCCCCTCCCCGCAGATACGCAGTATTTT. Translation gives CASSPPLPADTQYF. The chain carries TRBV18 and TRBJ2-3; unclear D gene. The V end lost 3 bases, the J end lost 4 bases, and 11 bases lay between the germline ends. This CDR3 region has 14 residues. Germline CDR1 KGHSH, CDR2 LQKENI.

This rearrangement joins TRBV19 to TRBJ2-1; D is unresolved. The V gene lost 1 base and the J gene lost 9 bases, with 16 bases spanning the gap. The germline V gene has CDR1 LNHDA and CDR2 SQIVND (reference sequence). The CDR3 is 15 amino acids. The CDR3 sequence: CASSIGGTAVGEQFF. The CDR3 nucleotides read TGTGCCAGTAGTATAGGAGGCACGGCCGTTGGTGAGCAGTTCTTC. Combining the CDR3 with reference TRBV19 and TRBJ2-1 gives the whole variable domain DGGITQSPKYLFRKEGQNVTLSCEQNLNHDAMYWYRQDPGQGLRLIYYSQIVNDFQKGDIAEGYSVSREKKESFPLTVTSAQKNPTAFYLCASSIGGTAVGEQFFGPGTRLTVL.

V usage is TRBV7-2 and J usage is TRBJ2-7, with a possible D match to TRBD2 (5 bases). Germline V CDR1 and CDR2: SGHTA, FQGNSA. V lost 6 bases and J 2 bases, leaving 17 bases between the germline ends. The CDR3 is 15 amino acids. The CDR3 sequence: CASRRDPGFTYEQYF. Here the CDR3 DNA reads TGTGCCAGCAGAAGAGACCCGGGGTTCACCTACGAGCAGTACTTC.

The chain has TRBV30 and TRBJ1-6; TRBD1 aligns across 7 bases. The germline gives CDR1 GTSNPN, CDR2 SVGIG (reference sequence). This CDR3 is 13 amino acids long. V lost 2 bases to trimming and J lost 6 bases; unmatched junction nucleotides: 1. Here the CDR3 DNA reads TGTGCCTGGAGTCGACAGGGTAATTCACCCCTCCACTTT. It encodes CAWSRQGNSPLHF.

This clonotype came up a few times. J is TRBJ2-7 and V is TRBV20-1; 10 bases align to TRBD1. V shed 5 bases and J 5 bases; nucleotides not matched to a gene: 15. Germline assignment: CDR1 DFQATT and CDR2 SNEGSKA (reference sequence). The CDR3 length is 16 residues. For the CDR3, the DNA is TGCAGTGCTCAACGACAGGGGGCTTGGGGTAGGGACGAGCAGTACTTC. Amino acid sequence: CSAQRQGAWGRDEQYF.

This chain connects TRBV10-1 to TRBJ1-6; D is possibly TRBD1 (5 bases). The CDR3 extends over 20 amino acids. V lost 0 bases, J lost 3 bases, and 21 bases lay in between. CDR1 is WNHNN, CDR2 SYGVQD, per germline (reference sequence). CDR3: CASSESRGYQLTYYNSPLHF. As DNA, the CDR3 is TGCGCCAGCAGTGAGTCGCGGGGGTACCAACTTACCTACTATAATTCACCCCTCCACTTT.

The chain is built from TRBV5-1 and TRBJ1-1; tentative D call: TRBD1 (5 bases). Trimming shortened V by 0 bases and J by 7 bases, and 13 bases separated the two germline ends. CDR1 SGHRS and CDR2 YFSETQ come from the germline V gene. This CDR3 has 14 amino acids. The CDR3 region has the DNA TGCGCCAGCAGCTTGGCCCTCACGGGGGTTGAAGCTTTCTTT. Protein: CASSLALTGVEAFF.